A single sample gave rise to the 13 T cell receptor beta chains below, sequenced in a study of blood T cell repertoires in COVID-19. Here immunoSEQ multiplex PCR was the method, and the copy in TCRdb shows in-frame clones only, minus some. The table has around 700,000 clones, approximately 90% seen once. Material for sequencing was peripheral blood. Receptor source: a woman younger than 30 with acute or convalescent COVID-19.

This chain uses TRBV6-5 with TRBJ2-7; D is perhaps TRBD1 (6 bases). V was pared by 8 bases and J by 4 bases, with 18 bases between. Germline V gene data show CDR1 as MNHEY and CDR2 as SVGAGI. The CDR3 runs to 14 residues. CDR3 DNA: TGTGCCAGCTCGCCGGTAACTAGGGGGTACGAGCAGTACTTC. This sequence encodes CASSPVTRGYEQYF.

The chain combines TRBV27 with TRBJ2-1, with 8 bases aligning to TRBD2. V shed 0 bases and J 9 bases; nucleotides not matched to a gene: 16. The CDR3 loop spans 18 amino acids. CDR1 and CDR2 from the germline V gene are MNHEY and SMNVEV (reference sequence). The CDR3 spells CASSLSVGPGGLGSEQFF. The DNA of the CDR3 is TGTGCCAGCAGTTTATCGGTAGGCCCGGGGGGGTTGGGAAGTGAGCAGTTCTTC.

This chain uses TRBV3-1 (or the pseudogene TRBV3-2) with TRBJ1-6; maybe TRBD1 (5 bases). Germline V gene sequence: CDR1 LGHDT, CDR2 YNNKEL (reference sequence). The CDR3 consists of 16 residues. V gave up 1 base and J gave up 9 bases, with 16 bases separating them. The CDR3 sequence: CASSQGRRGVGSPLHF. For the CDR3, the DNA is TGTGCCAGCAGCCAAGGGCGACGGGGGGTAGGTTCACCCCTCCACTTT.

This chain connects TRBV4-1 to TRBJ1-2, with D perhaps TRBD1 (6 bases). V was trimmed by 0 bases and J by 4 bases, leaving 12 bases between them. Germline V CDR1 and CDR2: MGHRA, YSYEKL. The CDR3 runs 15 residues. The chain's CDR3 is CASSQESTGRYGYTF. The CDR3 DNA is TGCGCCAGCAGCCAAGAGAGCACAGGGCGCTATGGCTACACCTTC.

This sequence joins TRBV6-6 and TRBJ2-1, with D tentatively TRBD2 (5 bases). Trimming took 2 bases from V and 13 from J, leaving 12 bases between them. The germline V gene has CDR1 MNHNY and CDR2 SVGAGI (reference sequence). This CDR3 contains 12 residues. In nucleotides, the CDR3 is TGTGCCAGCAGTTACCTACTAGAATTCCAGTTCTTC. It codes for CASSYLLEFQFF.

This chain links TRBV5-4 with TRBJ1-6, with unresolved D. V was shortened by 2 bases and J by 10 bases, with 16 bases between the two germline ends. Germline V gene sequence: CDR1 SGHNT, CDR2 YYREEE (reference sequence). This CDR3 contains 15 residues. The CDR3 DNA reads as TGTGCCAGCAGCTTTCAGGATGCACCGGGATCACCCCTCCACTTT. Its translation: CASSFQDAPGSPLHF.

V gene TRBV30 combines with J gene TRBJ2-7; 8 nucleotides line up with TRBD1. The V gene's germline CDR1 is GTSNPN and CDR2 SVGIG (reference sequence). The CDR3 is 13 residues long. The V gene end was trimmed by 2 bases and the J gene end by 3 bases; junction bases not matched to a gene: 3. CDR3 residues: CAWSRDRNYEQYF. DNA for the CDR3: TGTGCCTGGAGTAGGGACAGGAACTACGAGCAGTACTTC.

The CDR3 spells CAISEYGQGAGEQYF. CDR3 in DNA: TGTGCCATCAGTGAGTACGGACAGGGGGCTGGAGAGCAGTACTTC. This chain links TRBV10-3 with TRBJ2-7; 11 bases map to TRBD1. V shed 1 base, J shed 7 bases, and the junction held 6 bases outside the gene matches. The CDR3 totals 15 residues. The germline V gene encodes CDR1 ENHRY and CDR2 SYGVKD.

This rearrangement joins TRBV4-3 to TRBJ1-1; possibly TRBD1 for D (6 bases). Germline V gene lookup returns CDR1 LGHNA and CDR2 YSLEER. The CDR3 is 15 amino acids. Trimming stripped 0 bases from V and 5 bases from J, with 13 bases between. CDR3 sequence reads: CASSQEPLGQTEAFF. The CDR3 DNA follows: TGCGCCAGCAGCCAAGAACCCCTCGGACAGACTGAAGCTTTCTTT.

J is TRBJ2-1 and V is TRBV21-1; the D call of TRBD1 is as the table states it, not checked on the DNA. TRBV21-1 is an annotated pseudogene. The CDR3 consists of 13 residues. The CDR3 sequence: CASSKGAINEQFF. In DNA form, the CDR3 reads TGTGCCAGCAGCAAGGGGGCCATCAATGAGCAGTTCTTC.

Written as DNA, the CDR3 is TGTGCCAGTAGTAGCATAGAGATACAAGAGACCCAGTACTTC. The encoded protein is CASSSIEIQETQYF. The V gene is TRBV19, the J gene TRBJ2-5; no reliable D call. V was cut by 4 bases and J by 2 bases, with 11 bases left in between. From germline, CDR1 is LNHDA and CDR2 SQIVND (reference sequence). This CDR3 comprises 14 residues.

The J gene is TRBJ2-6, the V gene TRBV24-1; no clear D gene. Germline CDR1 KGHDR, CDR2 SFDVKD. Trimming stripped 2 bases from V and 4 bases from J, with 11 bases between. CDR3 size: 16 residues. The CDR3 coding sequence is TGTGCCACCAGTGATTCGAGTTTGTCGGGGGCCAACGTCCTGACTTTC. Protein product: CATSDSSLSGANVLTF.

V usage is TRBV7-2 and J usage is TRBJ2-2; D is possibly TRBD1 (5 bases). Germline lookup yields CDR1 SGHTA and CDR2 FQGNSA. Trimming left V 5 bases short and J 0 bases short, with 16 bases between. The CDR3 loop spans 17 amino acids. The CDR3 DNA reads as TGTGCCAGCAGCCCCCGAATGGGGCCCACGAACACCGGGGAGCTGTTTTTT. This sequence encodes CASSPRMGPTNTGELFF.